Given below is one TCR beta chain in context. What this receptor recognizes is not known. The read terminates 3 residues ahead of where the CDR3 ends, so the germline J gene completes it. Every participant had a single incident cervical HPV16 infection, and women with prevalent HPV16 infections were excluded. Cervical HPV DNA was detected with MY09/MY11 PCR, and genotyping was done by dot-blot hybridization. Approximately 15 mL of heparinized blood was centrifuged, after which the buffy coat was aliquoted, frozen at -30 degrees C, and then stored at -80 degrees C. QIAGEN kits were used to extract genomic DNA from buffy coat specimens. The sample originates from a study of T cells in women clearing cervical HPV infection (dated by TCRdb to the late 2010s). With respect to the entire study: The cases were fewer than 30 women with histologically confirmed HPV16-related CIN3 or worse, and 2 of these cases were invasive cancers. Among cases, blood sampling occurred a median of roughly 150 days after lesion detection, with an interquartile range of about 90 to 200 days. Cases and controls were matched on age within five years and on year of sample collection. The controls were some 23 women whose single incident HPV16 infection cleared within 12 months with no development of precancer or cancer. The parent cohort enrolled around 9,800 women aged 18 or older in Guanacaste, Costa Rica, during about 1992 to 1994 and followed them for 7 to 8 years. Because only a few women had HLA typing data, the possibility that HLA type acted as a confounder could not be ruled out. Blood from cases was collected at the visit where the lesion was first found, while blood from controls was collected once the infection could no longer be detected. Median age was about 35 years in cases versus over 37 in controls, and baseline characteristics did not differ significantly. This exploratory proof-of-principle case-control study, nested within the Guanacaste HPV Natural History Study in Costa Rica, compared TCR repertoires among women with different cervical HPV16 outcomes. Quality controls consisted of five blinded duplicates per group, for a total of 60 or so samples made up of about 50 participants and some 10 replicates.

Its CDR3 holds 13 amino acids, cysteine through phenylalanine. Of the CDR3's DNA, 30 bases were read; they are in frame from base 1. On the study overall, not on this receptor specifically: Random forest classifiers that combined richness and V gene abundances separated cases from controls with an estimated AUC of around 0.83. Because of the cross-sectional design, the study could not determine whether the associations came before infection or resulted from infection, and neither effector/memory subsets nor HPV-specific T cells were isolated. Because the number of T cells in each sample was unknown, differences in richness could reflect differing T-cell content rather than repertoire biology. TCR repertoire richness was significantly higher in CIN3+ cases than in controls across sequencing depths, while evenness did not differ. Cases had lower TRBV6-7 relative abundance than controls (about 0.1% versus 0.15%; Bonferroni P = 0.0008).

The immunoSEQ assay used multiplex PCR to amplify TCR beta CDR3 regions from an average of about 1,200 ng of genomic DNA per sample. To correct primer bias, the assay used a complete synthetic TCR repertoire to set an amplification baseline. Amplicons were sequenced on the Illumina platform. Processing in the source paper ran as follows. Error correction of the sequences involved clustering with frequency ratios plus a modified nearest-neighbor algorithm, after which the sequences were analyzed in the immunoSEQ Analyzer using IMGT gene definitions. At each rarefaction depth, TCR richness and evenness were averaged across 20 rarefaction repeats, and any sample with fewer sequences than the depth was left out. Wilcoxon rank sum tests with FDR correction were used to compare relative abundances of V, D and J genes between the groups. In the blinded duplicates, the intraclass correlation was 95.6% for TCR richness and averaged about 80% across 55 to 75 gene segments. TCRdb carries this immuneACCESS record with in-frame sequences only. Its versions omit some clonotypes, under half of them owing to an unresolved V gene in the studies checked, with the rest unexplained. That table supplies the V and J calls and clone size; D and trimming were determined from the DNA. The table kept for this sample lists 25,000 to 30,000 clones. The top ten clonotypes cover around 3.9% of the sample.

This sequence uses TRBV12-3 or TRBV12-4 and TRBJ1-2; the D segment could be TRBD1, given 6 matching bases. Input material: blood buffy coat. The clonotype comes from a woman between 18 and 70 years old with a cervical HPV16 infection that either progressed to CIN3+ or cleared (not recorded which). The part of the CDR3 DNA that was read is TGTGCCAGCAGTTTTCGAGGGGGAAGGGGC. The resulting protein is CASSFRGGRG. The entire CDR3 sequence reads CASSFRGGRGYTF.